The next 26 T cell receptor beta chains were all read from a single sample in a study of blood T cells in healthy people across ages. A second PCR, run for 7 to 11 cycles, used a sample-barcoded 5' primer plus a J-beta primer mix. TCRdb processed the 5' RACE reads anew with MiXCR; each CDR3 protein has one entry. The sample has roughly 730,000 distinct CDR3 sequences; roughly 56% are singletons. What was sequenced was blood. These TCRs come from a man aged 35-49 years in good health.

The gene calls are TRBV2 and TRBJ2-5, with 11 bases lining up with TRBD2. This CDR3 spans 13 amino acids. After removal of 6 bases from V and 5 bases from J, the junction contained 2 bases not matched to a gene. Germline V gene sequence: CDR1 SNHLY, CDR2 FYNNEI. DNA for the CDR3: TGTGCCAGCAGACGGACTAGCGGGGAGACCCAGTACTTC. This translates into CASRRTSGETQYF.

There are a few counts of this clonotype. The rearrangement links TRBV13 to TRBJ2-5, with TRBD1 matching 9 bases. This CDR3 is built from 18 residues. Germline V CDR1 and CDR2: PRHDT, FYEKMQ (reference sequence). V lost 1 base, J lost 2 bases, and 11 bases stayed unmatched. CDR3 nucleotide sequence: TGTGCCAGCAGCTTAGACGGAAGGACAGGGGCCCTACAAGAGACCCAGTACTTC. Amino acids: CASSLDGRTGALQETQYF.

This clonotype was seen at least ten times. This chain's CDR3 is CASDTGQGKYDTQYF. The CDR3 DNA sequence: TGTGCCTCGGACACGGGACAGGGAAAGTATGATACGCAGTATTTT. This rearrangement joins TRBV10-3 to TRBJ2-3; TRBD1 aligns across 9 bases. The V gene end was trimmed by 11 bases and the J gene end by 6 bases; junction bases not matched to a gene: 15. CDR3 size: 15 residues. Looked up from germline, CDR1 is ENHRY and CDR2 is SYGVKD.

The chain joins TRBV7-9 to TRBJ2-1; 9 nucleotides align to TRBD1. V gave up 8 bases and J gave up 4 bases; unmatched junction bases: 6. The CDR3 has 14 residues. Germline V CDR1 and CDR2: SEHNR, FQNEAQ (reference sequence). The CDR3, as DNA: TGTGCCAGCTTGGGACAGGGACTTTACAATGAGCAGTTCTTC. This codes for CASLGQGLYNEQFF.

The chain carries TRBV29-1 and TRBJ2-7; 7 bases line up with TRBD1. The V and J ends lost 5 bases and 5 bases, in that order; junction bases with no gene match: 3. Germline-derived CDR1 and CDR2 are SQVTM and ANQGSEA. The CDR3 runs 11 residues. The CDR3 loop reads CSVQGVDEQYF. CDR3 nucleotides: TGCAGCGTTCAGGGGGTGGACGAGCAGTACTTC.

This chain uses TRBV28 with TRBJ2-3; 8 nucleotides line up with TRBD2. Germline V gene lookup returns CDR1 MDHEN and CDR2 SYDVKM. V shed 3 bases and J 6 bases; nucleotides not matched to a gene: 5. This CDR3 contains 14 residues. In DNA, the CDR3 is TGTGCCAGCAGTTTCGGGCGGGAGGATGATACGCAGTATTTT. This encodes CASSFGREDDTQYF.

This clonotype was seen a handful of times. The chain links TRBV7-2 to TRBJ1-2, with a tentative D call TRBD1 (5 bases). This CDR3 has 15 residues. The V gene lost 7 bases and the J gene lost 8 bases, with 23 bases spanning the gap. Germline lookup yields CDR1 SGHTA and CDR2 FQGNSA. CDR3 amino acids: CASTIRQLYDGGYTF. CDR3 DNA: TGTGCCAGCACCATTAGACAGCTATATGATGGGGGCTACACCTTC.

V is TRBV5-1 and J is TRBJ2-1, with TRBD2 identical over 7 bases. Germline CDR1 is SGHRS and CDR2 is YFSETQ. This CDR3 is built from 15 residues. The junction had 17 bases not matched to a gene; V was cut back by 7 bases and J by 10 bases. CDR3 loop: CASQNSLAAEGEQFF. DNA of the CDR3: TGCGCCAGCCAAAATTCTCTAGCGGCCGAGGGGGAGCAGTTCTTC. The whole variable domain, filled in from reference TRBV5-1 and TRBJ2-1, reads KAGVTQTPRYLIKTRGQQVTLSCSPISGHRSVSWYQQTPGQGLQFLFEYFSETQRNKGNFPGRFSGRQFSNSRSEMNVSTLELGDSALYLCASQNSLAAEGEQFFGPGTRLTVL.

The genes are TRBV7-8 and TRBJ1-2; 8 bases map to TRBD1. V shed 1 base, J shed 7 bases, and the junction held 8 bases outside the gene matches. CDR1 and CDR2 (germline): SGHVS, FQNEAQ. The CDR3 has 15 residues. CDR3 region: CASSLGPTGGGGYTF. CDR3 sequence (DNA): TGTGCCAGCAGCTTAGGGCCCACAGGGGGAGGTGGCTACACCTTC.

The rearrangement uses TRBV9 and TRBJ1-2; D is possibly TRBD1 (5 bases). The CDR3 runs to 18 residues. From germline, CDR1 is SGDLS and CDR2 YYNGEE. Trimming pared 4 bases from V and 2 bases from J, leaving 24 bases between. The chain's CDR3 is CASSLSGAGSGQNYGYTF. In DNA form, the CDR3 reads TGTGCCAGCAGCCTGTCTGGGGCGGGGTCCGGACAAAACTATGGCTACACCTTC.

The gene calls are TRBV11-2 and TRBJ2-3; TRBD1 is a possible D gene (5 bases). Trimming removed 1 base at V and 5 bases at J, with 13 bases between. The CDR3 length is 15 residues. Germline values: CDR1 SGHAT, CDR2 FQNNGV. The CDR3 region is CASSLGGFAVDTQYF. CDR3 DNA: TGTGCCAGCAGCTTAGGGGGCTTCGCCGTAGATACGCAGTATTTT.

J is TRBJ1-1 and V is TRBV20-1, with D perhaps TRBD1 (6 bases). The CDR3 is made up of 14 amino acids. V lost 3 bases and J lost 5, with 16 bases in between. Looked up from germline, CDR1 is DFQATT and CDR2 is SNEGSKA (reference sequence). CDR3 coding DNA: TGCAGTGCTAGGAAGGGGGTAGGGGGAACTGAAGCTTTCTTT. This codes for CSARKGVGGTEAFF.

This clonotype showed up just a few times. The chain joins TRBV20-1 to TRBJ2-3; TRBD2 agrees at 7 bases. From germline, CDR1 is DFQATT and CDR2 SNEGSKA (reference sequence). This CDR3 comprises 15 residues. With V trimmed by 1 base and J by 2 bases, 6 bases remained unmatched. CDR3 loop: CSARVASGPTDTQYF. In DNA form, the CDR3 reads TGCAGTGCTAGAGTGGCTAGCGGCCCCACAGATACGCAGTATTTT.

Details on this clonotype: A junction boundary mismatches the germline segment, possibly from a read error. CDR3 bases: TGTGCCAGCAGTTCGATAGTACGGACAGGGGGAAGCTATGGCCACACCTTC. Its translation: CASSSIVRTGGSYGHTF. The chain links TRBV28 to TRBJ1-2, with 10 bases fitting TRBD1. Germline CDR1 is MDHEN and CDR2 is SYDVKM. CDR3 length equals 17 residues.

For this clonotype: The junction departs from germline at one end; a sequencing error may be responsible. The V gene is TRBV29-1, the J gene TRBJ2-1; 14 bases are a match to TRBD2. Germline CDR1 and CDR2: SQVTM and ANQGSEA. The CDR3 extends over 17 amino acids. The CDR3 loop reads CSALGLAGASSYTEQFF. CDR3 DNA: TGCAGCGCCCTGGGACTAGCGGGAGCTAGCTCCTACACTGAGCAGTTCTTC.

The chain links TRBV6-5 to TRBJ2-1, with TRBD2 identical over 8 bases. The DNA end lines up better with TRBJ2-7; the J call may be wrong. The length of the CDR3 is 13 residues. Germline loops: CDR1 MNHEY, CDR2 SVGAGI. For the CDR3, the DNA is TGTGCCAGCCGGCGGGGGGAGCGCAATGAGCAGTACTTC. Amino acid sequence: CASRRGERNEQYF.

About this clonotype: Germline and junction disagree at one end, which may indicate a read error. The chain is built from TRBV7-6 and TRBJ2-5; 11 bases match TRBD2. The tail of the sequence fits TRBJ2-7 better, so the J call may be wrong. Per germline, CDR1 SGHVS and CDR2 FNYEAQ. CDR3 length equals 15 residues. The CDR3 loop reads CASSLALAGVYEQYF. The CDR3 DNA sequence: TGTGCTAGCAGCTTAGCACTAGCGGGGGTTTACGAGCAGTACTTC.

V gene TRBV20-1 combines with J gene TRBJ2-1; 10 nucleotides agree with TRBD2. This CDR3 has 16 residues. The germline V gene has CDR1 DFQATT and CDR2 SNEGSKA (reference sequence). With V trimmed by 3 bases and J by 4 bases, 9 bases remained unmatched. Here the CDR3 reads CSARGLAGDIYNEQFF. The CDR3 region has the DNA TGCAGTGCTAGGGGTCTAGCGGGGGATATTTACAATGAGCAGTTCTTC.

J is TRBJ2-3 and V is TRBV20-1, with a possible D match to TRBD2 (7 bases). Germline values: CDR1 DFQATT, CDR2 SNEGSKA (reference sequence). Trimming removed 6 bases from V and 2 bases from J, with 18 bases in between. There are 15 residues in the CDR3. The CDR3 reads CSARGLLGSTDTQYF. CDR3 nucleotides: TGCAGTGCCAGGGGACTACTGGGATCCACAGATACGCAGTATTTT.

This clonotype was seen only a few times. CDR3 bases: TGTGCCAGCAGCTCTGGACAGGGGGCGAACAATGAGCAGTTCTTC. Amino acid sequence: CASSSGQGANNEQFF. J is TRBJ2-1 and V is TRBV11-2, with TRBD1 identical over 11 bases. V lost 4 bases to trimming and J lost 5 bases; unmatched junction nucleotides: 4. The CDR3 has 15 residues. Germline values: CDR1 SGHAT, CDR2 FQNNGV.

In the case of this clonotype: One end of the junction varies from germline; a read error may be responsible. The chain carries TRBV6-6 and TRBJ2-3; TRBD2 agrees at 9 bases. The CDR3 has 16 amino acids. Germline CDR1 and CDR2: MNHNY and SVGAGI (reference sequence). The CDR3 loop is CASSQTSGQGTDTRYF. As DNA, the CDR3 is TGTGCCAGCAGTCAAACTAGCGGGCAAGGCACAGATACGCGGTATTTT.

The chain joins TRBV18 to TRBJ2-1, with 8 bases identical to TRBD1. The CDR3 has 16 residues. V shed 3 bases, J shed 6 bases, and the junction held 10 bases outside the gene matches. Germline CDR1 is KGHSH and CDR2 is LQKENI. The CDR3 nucleotides read TGTGCCAGCTCACCCCGTCAAAGGACAGGGACCAATGAGCAGTTCTTC. This gives the protein CASSPRQRTGTNEQFF. Full variable domain (outside the CDR3, taken from reference TRBV18 and TRBJ2-1): NAGVMQNPRHLVRRRGQEARLRCSPMKGHSHVYWYRQLPEEGLKFMVYLQKENIIDESGMPKERFSAEFPKEGPSILRIQQVVRGDSAAYFCASSPRQRTGTNEQFFGPGTRLTVL.

The chain carries TRBV19 and TRBJ2-1; a possible D gene is TRBD2 (5 bases). From germline, CDR1 is LNHDA and CDR2 SQIVND (reference sequence). The ends were cut back, 10 bases at V and 8 bases at J, with 24 bases in the middle. This CDR3 has 15 amino acids. CDR3 protein: CATRPVRGGGYEQFF. CDR3 sequence (DNA): TGTGCCACTCGACCGGTCCGCGGCGGCGGGTATGAGCAGTTCTTC. The whole variable domain, filled in from reference TRBV19 and TRBJ2-1, reads DGGITQSPKYLFRKEGQNVTLSCEQNLNHDAMYWYRQDPGQGLRLIYYSQIVNDFQKGDIAEGYSVSREKKESFPLTVTSAQKNPTAFYLCATRPVRGGGYEQFFGPGTRLTVL.

V gene TRBV7-2 combines with J gene TRBJ2-3; D possibly corresponds to TRBD1 (6 bases). This CDR3 is 15 amino acids long. Germline V gene lookup returns CDR1 SGHTA and CDR2 FQGNSA. V lost 6 bases, J lost 0 bases, and 13 bases lay in between. The CDR3 bases are TGTGCCAGCAGGCTACAGGGTACTAGCACAGATACGCAGTATTTT. Translated, it gives CASRLQGTSTDTQYF.

This clonotype has just a few counts. The chain has TRBV4-2 and TRBJ2-7; D remains unclear. V was pared by 0 bases and J by 0 bases, with 9 bases between. The germline gives CDR1 LGHNA, CDR2 YNFKEQ. The CDR3 has 15 residues. The CDR3: CASSQDQVVSYEQYF. CDR3 nucleotides: TGTGCCAGCAGCCAAGATCAGGTCGTCTCCTACGAGCAGTACTTC.

In this sample, this clonotype turned up a few times. The chain combines TRBV27 with TRBJ2-7, with unresolved D. Germline V gene lookup returns CDR1 MNHEY and CDR2 SMNVEV (reference sequence). V lost 5 bases and J 0 bases, leaving 20 bases between the germline ends. This CDR3 is 17 amino acids long. Here the CDR3 reads CASSLTSRVIGSYEQYF. The CDR3 DNA reads TGTGCCAGCAGTCTCACCTCCCGGGTTATTGGCTCCTACGAGCAGTACTTC.